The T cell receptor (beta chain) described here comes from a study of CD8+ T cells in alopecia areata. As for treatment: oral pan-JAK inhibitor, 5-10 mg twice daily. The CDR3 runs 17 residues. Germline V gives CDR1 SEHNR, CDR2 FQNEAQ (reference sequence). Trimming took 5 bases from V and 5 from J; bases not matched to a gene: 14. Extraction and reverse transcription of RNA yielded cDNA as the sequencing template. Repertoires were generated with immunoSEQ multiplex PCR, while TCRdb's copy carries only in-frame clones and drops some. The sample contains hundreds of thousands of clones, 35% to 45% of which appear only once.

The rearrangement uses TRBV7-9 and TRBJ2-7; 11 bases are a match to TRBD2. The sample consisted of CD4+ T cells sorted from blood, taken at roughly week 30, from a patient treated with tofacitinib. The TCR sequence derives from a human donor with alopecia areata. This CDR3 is CASSATSGIRGGNEQYF. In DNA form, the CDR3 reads TGTGCCAGCAGCGCGACTAGCGGGATAAGAGGGGGCAACGAGCAGTACTTC.